One sample yielded the 2 T cell receptor beta chains listed below, sequenced in a study of early T cells in non-severe SARS-CoV-2 infection. TCRdb passed the 5' RACE reads through MiXCR, listing each CDR3 protein once. The sample has fewer than 35,000 distinct CDR3 sequences, approximately 5% seen once. The sample comprised whole blood. The source is an adult who was a healthcare worker with PCR-confirmed SARS-CoV-2 infection or an uninfected control (not recorded which).

This clonotype was observed at least ten times. The V and J genes are TRBV5-5 and TRBJ2-2; possibly TRBD1 or TRBD2 for D (5 bases each). CDR1 is SGHKS, CDR2 YYEKEE, per germline (reference sequence). Trimming cost V 4 bases and J 5 bases, with 9 bases left between them. The CDR3 sequence is 13 residues long. Here the CDR3 DNA reads TGTGCCAGCAGCGGGACGGAGACCGGGGAGCTGTTTTTT. Translating it yields CASSGTETGELFF.

This clonotype was recorded at least ten times. This chain links TRBV6-5 with TRBJ1-6; maybe TRBD1 (6 bases). There are 15 residues in the CDR3. V lost 5 bases, J lost 0 bases, and 8 bases lay in between. Germline values: CDR1 MNHEY, CDR2 SVGAGI. The CDR3 region is CASSTGISYNSPLHF. CDR3 in DNA: TGTGCCAGCAGTACAGGGATCTCCTATAATTCACCCCTCCACTTT.